These 9 T cell receptor beta chains were all obtained from the same sample, sequenced in a study of vaccination and CD4 T cells after COVID-19. The Oncomine TCR Beta short-read assay sequenced DNA from cultured CD4+ T cells. TCRdb redid the calling of the PCR reads with MiXCR, one entry per CDR3 protein. The table lists about 18,000 distinct CDR3 sequences, around 45% of them singletons. These receptors have no known antigen. Treatment noted: roughly 10-day PBMC culture with coronavirus spike peptide pools or control peptides (ViraFEST assay). This specimen consisted of CD4+ T cells from blood, cultured in vitro, obtained after SARS-CoV-2 vaccination. The source of these receptors is a human donor who had recovered from COVID-19.

The chain recombines TRBV25-1 with TRBJ1-2; possible D gene TRBD1, 5 bases. From germline, CDR1 is MGHDK and CDR2 SYGVNS. Trimming left V 1 base short and J 4 bases short, with 10 bases between. This CDR3 has 14 residues. CDR3 DNA: TGTGCCAGCAGTGAATGGGGGACCTTCTATGGCTACACCTTC. Translation: CASSEWGTFYGYTF.

The CDR3: CASSIGAGRAYEQYF. Here the CDR3 DNA reads TGTGCCAGTAGTATAGGCGCGGGACGGGCCTACGAGCAGTACTTC. J is TRBJ2-7 and V is TRBV19; possible D gene TRBD2, 6 bases. Germline V gene lookup returns CDR1 LNHDA and CDR2 SQIVND (reference sequence). The CDR3 extends over 15 amino acids. V was clipped by 1 base and J by 2 bases, with 12 bases between them.

This clonotype was found once. V usage is TRBV27 and J usage is TRBJ1-1; no clear D gene. The V gene lost 5 bases and the J gene lost 0 bases, with 16 bases spanning the gap. The length of the CDR3 is 16 residues. Germline assignment: CDR1 MNHEY and CDR2 SMNVEV (reference sequence). The CDR3: CASSTRTVTMNTEAFF. The CDR3 DNA reads TGTGCCAGCAGTACGCGGACGGTTACCATGAACACTGAAGCTTTCTTT.

The chain couples TRBV7-2 to TRBJ2-3; maybe TRBD2 (7 bases). The V end lost 4 bases, the J end lost 4 bases, and 21 bases lay between the germline ends. The CDR3 is made up of 17 amino acids. Per germline, CDR1 SGHTA and CDR2 FQGNSA. CDR3 sequence reads: CASSSPRGGGGADTQYF. Here the CDR3 DNA reads TGTGCCAGCAGCTCCCCAAGGGGCGGGGGCGGGGCAGATACGCAGTATTTT.

The table lists this clonotype with a few counts. This chain joins TRBV20-1 and TRBJ2-5; D not certain. CDR1 is DFQATT and CDR2 is SNEGSKA in the germline V gene (reference sequence). The CDR3 totals 13 residues. V was cut by 4 bases and J by 5 bases, with 14 bases left in between. The CDR3 protein is CSATISVTETQYF. The CDR3 DNA follows: TGCAGTGCTACCATCTCGGTGACTGAGACCCAGTACTTC.

The chain recombines TRBV11-1 with TRBJ2-7; 11 bases are a match to TRBD1. This CDR3 is 15 amino acids long. Losses at the gene ends were 6 bases for V and 1 base for J; bases not matched to a gene: 5. Germline V lookup: CDR1 SGHAT, CDR2 FQDESV (reference sequence). CDR3 protein: CASRRGTGGSYEQYF. CDR3 in DNA: TGTGCCAGCAGACGAGGGACAGGGGGTTCCTACGAGCAGTACTTC.

On this clonotype: Sequence at one end of the junction differs from germline and may be a read error. V usage is TRBV30 and J usage is TRBJ1-2, with D unresolved. The CDR3 is made up of 14 amino acids. The germline CDR1 and CDR2 sequences are GTSNPN and SVGIG (reference sequence). The CDR3 coding sequence is TGTGCCTGGAGTCCCAGCAGGTTTAACTGTGGCTACACCTTC. This sequence encodes CAWSPSRFNCGYTF.

This chain uses TRBV20-1 with TRBJ2-4, with TRBD1 matching over 10 bases. J gave up 2 bases and V 0 bases, and 4 bases lay outside the gene matches. Per the germline V gene, CDR1 is DFQATT and CDR2 is SNEGSKA (reference sequence). This CDR3 region has 16 residues. The chain's CDR3 is CSARDPGQGPKNIQYF. DNA of the CDR3: TGCAGTGCTAGAGACCCGGGACAGGGGCCCAAAAACATTCAGTACTTC.

The CDR3 region has the DNA TGCAGTGCTAGGGTCCCTCTTGGGACAGGGGGACGGGGAGACTATGGCTACACCTTC. This encodes CSARVPLGTGGRGDYGYTF. The V gene is TRBV20-1, the J gene TRBJ1-2, with 11 bases fitting TRBD1. Germline CDR1 and CDR2: DFQATT and SNEGSKA (reference sequence). J lost 3 bases, V lost 3 bases, and 18 bases had no gene match. The CDR3 length is 19 residues.